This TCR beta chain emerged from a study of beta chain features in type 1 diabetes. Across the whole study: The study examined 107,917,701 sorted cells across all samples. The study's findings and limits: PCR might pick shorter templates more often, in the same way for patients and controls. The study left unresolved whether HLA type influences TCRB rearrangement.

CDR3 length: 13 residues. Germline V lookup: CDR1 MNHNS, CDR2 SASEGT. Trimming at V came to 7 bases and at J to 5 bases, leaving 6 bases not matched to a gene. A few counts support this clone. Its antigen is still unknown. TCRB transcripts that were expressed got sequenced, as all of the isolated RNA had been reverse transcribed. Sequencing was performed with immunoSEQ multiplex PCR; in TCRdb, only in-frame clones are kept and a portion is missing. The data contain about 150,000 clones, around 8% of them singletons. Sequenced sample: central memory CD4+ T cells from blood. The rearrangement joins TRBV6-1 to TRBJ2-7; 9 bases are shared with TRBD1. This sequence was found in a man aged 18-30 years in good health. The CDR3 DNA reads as TGTGCCAGCATCGGGACAGGGCCCCACGAGCAGTACTTC. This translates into CASIGTGPHEQYF.